This T cell receptor (beta chain) was documented in a study of response to subunit inactivated influenza vaccine. A remark on this clonotype: The antigen is unknown.

The V end was cut by 5 bases, the J end by 3 bases, with 17 bases between. CDR1 SGHVS and CDR2 FQNEAQ come from the germline V gene. This CDR3 is 15 amino acids long. Broader study findings: Each seasonal flu vaccination may recruit only limited new T cells, authors suggested.

One entry per CDR3 protein, called by TCRdb with MiXCR from the RT-PCR reads. The sample records about 620,000 distinct CDR3 sequences, approximately 12% being singletons. The TCR comes from a man aged 45-65 years who received an inactivated influenza vaccine. Specimen: PBMCs from blood, collected on the day of vaccination. The chain joins TRBV7-8 to TRBJ2-7; perhaps TRBD2 as D (5 bases). The CDR3 nucleotides read TGTGCCAGCAGCCCGGTCCTCGGGGAATACTACGAGCAGTACTTC. This translates into CASSPVLGEYYEQYF.